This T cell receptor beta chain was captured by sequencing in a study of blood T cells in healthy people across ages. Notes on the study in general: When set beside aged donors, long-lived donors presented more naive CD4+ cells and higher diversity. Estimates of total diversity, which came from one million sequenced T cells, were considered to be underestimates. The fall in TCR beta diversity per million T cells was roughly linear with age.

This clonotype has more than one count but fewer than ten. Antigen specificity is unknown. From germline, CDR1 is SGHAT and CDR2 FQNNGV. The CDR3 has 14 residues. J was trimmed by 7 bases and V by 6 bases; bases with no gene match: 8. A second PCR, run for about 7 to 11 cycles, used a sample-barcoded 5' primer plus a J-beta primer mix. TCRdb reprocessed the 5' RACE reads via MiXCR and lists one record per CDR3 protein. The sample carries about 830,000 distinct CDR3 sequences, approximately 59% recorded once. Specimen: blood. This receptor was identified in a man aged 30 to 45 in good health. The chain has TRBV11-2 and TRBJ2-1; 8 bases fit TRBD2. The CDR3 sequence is CASSFRGTRNEQFF. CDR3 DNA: TGTGCCAGCAGTTTCCGGGGGACTAGAAATGAGCAGTTCTTC.